This T cell receptor beta chain was identified in a study of T cells after yellow fever vaccination. Study observations and caveats: Secondary responses were weaker yet peaked faster, day 5 versus 15.

In this sample, this clonotype turned up a few times. Its antigen is currently unknown. TCRdb itself ran the 5' RACE reads through MiXCR, one entry per CDR3 protein. The table has hundreds of thousands of distinct CDR3 sequences, roughly an eighth seen once. Trimming took 6 bases from V and 7 from J; bases not matched to a gene: 12. The CDR3 totals 15 residues. The V gene is TRBV12-3 or TRBV12-4, the J gene TRBJ2-1, with 7 bases fitting TRBD2. The sequencing used PBMCs, collected on the day of the yellow fever booster vaccination. This TCR came from a young man who received the YFV17D yellow fever vaccine. Here the CDR3 reads CASSGLAGVQNEQFF. The CDR3 nucleotides read TGTGCCAGCAGCGGACTGGCGGGAGTCCAAAATGAGCAGTTCTTC.